This T cell receptor beta chain was obtained from a study of T-cell reconstitution after alpha-beta-depleted transplantation in children. The CDR3 has 15 amino acids. V was pared by 7 bases and J by 2 bases, with 4 bases of the junction left unmatched. Preparation of the TCRbeta library was carried out with unique molecular identifiers. TCRdb re-called the PCR reads through MiXCR, storing one row per CDR3 protein. The repertoire consists of nearly 550,000 distinct CDR3 sequences, with roughly 18% occurring once and the leading ten covering 3% to 3.5%. The material sequenced was PBMCs from the stem cell graft donor, taken from the stem cell graft. The clonotype was recovered from a human donor who donated a stem cell graft to a child with acute lymphoblastic leukemia. The V gene is TRBV12-3 or TRBV12-4, the J gene TRBJ2-4, with TRBD2 matching 11 bases. The DNA of the CDR3 is TGTGCCAGCAACACTAGCGGGAGAACCAAAAACATTCAGTACTTC. Encoded protein: CASNTSGRTKNIQYF.